One sample yielded the 31 T cell receptor beta chains listed below, sequenced in a study of blood T cell repertoires in COVID-19. The data were produced by immunoSEQ multiplex PCR, yet TCRdb's version contains in-frame clones alone and is incomplete. Among approximately 230,000 clones, around 83% were seen once, and the ten largest hold around 5.4%. Sequences were obtained from peripheral blood. Source of these receptors: a man aged 80 or over with acute or convalescent COVID-19.

DNA for the CDR3: TGTGCCAGCAGCTCGTCAGCGGCCGGAAACACCATATATTTT. Amino acid sequence: CASSSSAAGNTIYF. The V gene is TRBV7-9, the J gene TRBJ1-3; no definite D call. V lost 4 bases to trimming and J lost 4 bases, with 11 bases between them. This CDR3 region has 14 residues. Germline loops: CDR1 SEHNR, CDR2 FQNEAQ (reference sequence).

The chain links TRBV19 to TRBJ1-1; TRBD1 might be the D (6 bases). The germline gives CDR1 LNHDA, CDR2 SQIVND (reference sequence). This CDR3 region has 19 residues. The V end lost 2 bases, the J end lost 0 bases, and 22 bases lay between the germline ends. The CDR3 protein is CASSIRGLGAGVMNTEAFF. CDR3 coding DNA: TGTGCCAGTAGTATAAGGGGGTTAGGGGCAGGGGTTATGAACACTGAAGCTTTCTTT.

For the CDR3, the DNA is TGTGCCAGCAGGCCGCTATACCCCTATGGCTACACCTTC. Its translation: CASRPLYPYGYTF. The chain couples TRBV2 to TRBJ1-2; D is unclear. The CDR3 is 13 amino acids. In germline, CDR1 is SNHLY, CDR2 FYNNEI. Trimming left V 6 bases short and J 4 bases short, with 12 bases between.

There are a few counts of this clone. The identical CDR3 is also encoded by other nucleotide sequences in the sample. This sequence joins TRBV7-2 and TRBJ2-2; 11 bases agree with TRBD2. With V trimmed by 3 bases and J by 0 bases, 0 bases remained unmatched. There are 16 residues in the CDR3. Germline assignment: CDR1 SGHTA and CDR2 FQGNSA. The chain's CDR3 is CASSLTSGANTGELFF. DNA for the CDR3: TGTGCCAGCAGCTTGACTAGCGGGGCGAACACCGGGGAGCTGTTTTTT.

CDR3 coding DNA: TGTGCCACCCACCCGAGGGGCAGGGAGGATGGCTACACCTTC. Its protein product is CATHPRGREDGYTF. The chain couples TRBV27 to TRBJ1-2, with D perhaps TRBD1 (5 bases). The CDR3 has 14 residues. From germline, CDR1 is MNHEY and CDR2 SMNVEV (reference sequence). V was cut by 10 bases and J by 6 bases, with 21 bases left in between.

The genes are TRBV6-5 and TRBJ2-7; TRBD1 matches 7 bases. Germline V gene data show CDR1 as MNHEY and CDR2 as SVGAGI. V was pared by 6 bases and J by 2 bases, with 7 bases of the junction left unmatched. The CDR3 has 14 amino acids. The CDR3 protein is CASRQGGGTYEQYF. CDR3 bases: TGTGCCAGCAGACAAGGGGGCGGAACCTACGAGCAGTACTTC.

This sequence joins TRBV30 and TRBJ2-7; D call uncertain. The CDR3 is 11 amino acids. CDR1 and CDR2 from the germline V gene are GTSNPN and SVGIG (reference sequence). V lost 1 base and J 2 bases, leaving 3 bases between the germline ends. This CDR3 reads CAWSGAYEQYF. CDR3 coding DNA: TGTGCCTGGAGTGGAGCCTACGAGCAGTACTTC. Filled out from reference TRBV30 and TRBJ2-7, the complete variable domain reads SQTIHQWPATLVQPVGSPLSLECTVEGTSNPNLYWYRQAAGRGLQLLFYSVGIGQISSEVPQNLSASRPQDRQFILSSKKLLLSDSGFYLCAWSGAYEQYFGPGTRLTVT.

The rearrangement joins TRBV14 to TRBJ2-2; TRBD1 matches 7 bases. With V trimmed by 3 bases and J by 8 bases, 9 bases remained unmatched. CDR3 length: 15 amino acids. Germline V gene data show CDR1 as SGHDN and CDR2 as FVKESK. CDR3 sequence reads: CASSHPGQAVGELFF. CDR3 nucleotide sequence: TGTGCCAGCAGCCACCCTGGACAGGCCGTGGGGGAGCTGTTTTTT.

This clone was detected only a few times. The CDR3 spells CATSKSGGAAGELFF. The CDR3 nucleotides are TGTGCCACCAGTAAGAGCGGGGGGGCTGCCGGGGAGCTGTTTTTT. The V call is TRBV24-1, the J call TRBJ2-2, with TRBD2 identical over 10 bases. After removal of 6 bases from V and 6 bases from J, the junction contained 6 bases not matched to a gene. Germline lookup yields CDR1 KGHDR and CDR2 SFDVKD. The CDR3 extends over 15 amino acids.

This chain uses TRBV29-1 with TRBJ2-1, with 10 bases that match TRBD1. Per the germline V gene, CDR1 is SQVTM and CDR2 is ANQGSEA. Trimming removed 2 bases from V and 5 bases from J; junction bases left unmatched: 6. The CDR3 is made up of 15 amino acids. For the CDR3, the DNA is TGCAGCGTTGAACCGCGGGACAGGGGCGACAATGAGCAGTTCTTC. It translates to CSVEPRDRGDNEQFF.

V usage is TRBV28 and J usage is TRBJ1-6, with 7 nucleotides matching TRBD1. CDR1 is MDHEN, CDR2 SYDVKM, per germline. The ends lost 1 base at V and 9 bases at J; junction bases unmatched: 3. The CDR3 is made up of 14 amino acids. In DNA form, the CDR3 reads TGTGCCAGCAGTTTATACAGGGGAGGTTCACCCCTCCACTTT. This sequence encodes CASSLYRGGSPLHF.

In the case of this clone: This same CDR3 is encoded by further DNA sequences in the sample. The rearrangement joins TRBV7-8 to TRBJ2-7, with TRBD2 matching over 8 bases. The CDR3 is 15 amino acids. V gave up 1 base and J gave up 4 bases; unmatched junction bases: 6. The germline V gene encodes CDR1 SGHVS and CDR2 FQNEAQ. CDR3: CASSLDREGPYEQYF. CDR3 DNA: TGTGCCAGCAGCTTAGATCGGGAGGGCCCTTACGAGCAGTACTTC.

The chain recombines TRBV7-3 with TRBJ2-5, with 9 bases lining up with TRBD2. Germline lookup yields CDR1 SGHTA and CDR2 FQGTGA. V gave up 3 bases and J gave up 1 base; unmatched junction bases: 3. The CDR3 has 15 residues. The CDR3 coding sequence is TGTGCCAGCAGCTTCAGCGGGGGGATCCAAGAGACCCAGTACTTC. It yields the protein CASSFSGGIQETQYF.

The CDR3 is CASSFEGNTIYF. Written as DNA, the CDR3 is TGTGCCAGCAGCTTTGAGGGAAACACCATATATTTT. J is TRBJ1-3 and V is TRBV11-2; D ambiguous. This CDR3 region has 12 residues. The germline V gene encodes CDR1 SGHAT and CDR2 FQNNGV. V lost 3 bases to trimming and J lost 4 bases, with 4 bases between them.

This clone has a handful of counts. The chain joins TRBV28 to TRBJ1-1; 9 bases agree with TRBD1. The J segment lost 4 bases and the V segment lost 6 bases, leaving 9 bases of the junction unmatched. CDR3 size: 15 residues. Germline V gene data show CDR1 as MDHEN and CDR2 as SYDVKM. CDR3 loop: CASRDTGGASTEAFF. CDR3 coding DNA: TGTGCCAGCAGGGATACAGGGGGCGCGAGCACTGAAGCTTTCTTT.

The rearrangement uses TRBV6-5 and TRBJ2-3, with TRBD2 as a possible D gene (6 bases). This CDR3 has 11 amino acids. The germline CDR1 and CDR2 sequences are MNHEY and SVGAGI. With 9 bases removed from V and 5 bases from J, the gap between germline ends came to 9 bases. In nucleotides, the CDR3 is TGTGCCAGTACTAGCTTAGATACGCAGTATTTT. This codes for CASTSLDTQYF.

The chain employs TRBV28 and TRBJ1-5, with 7 nucleotides matching TRBD1. The germline V gene encodes CDR1 MDHEN and CDR2 SYDVKM. With 5 bases clipped from V and 0 bases from J, the junction kept 10 bases outside the gene matches. This CDR3 is built from 17 residues. The CDR3 DNA reads TGTGCCAGCAGTATCTTAGGGGGCGGGATTAGCAATCAGCCCCAGCATTTT. Translating gives CASSILGGGISNQPQHF. Based on the CDR3 plus reference TRBV28 and TRBJ1-5, the full variable domain is DVKVTQSSRYLVKRTGEKVFLECVQDMDHENMFWYRQDPGLGLRLIYFSYDVKMKEKGDIPEGYSVSREKKERFSLILESASTNQTSMYLCASSILGGGISNQPQHFGDGTRLSIL.

This clone showed up just once. This specimen includes other DNA sequences encoding the same CDR3. This chain connects TRBV3-1 (or the pseudogene TRBV3-2) to TRBJ2-1; TRBD2 agrees at 9 bases. CDR1 and CDR2 (germline): LGHDT, YNNKEL (reference sequence). V lost 0 bases, J lost 4 bases, and 4 bases stayed unmatched. This CDR3 has 16 amino acids. CDR3 region: CASSQDPSGGYNEQFF. The CDR3 DNA is TGTGCCAGCAGCCAAGACCCCAGCGGGGGGTACAATGAGCAGTTCTTC.

V gene TRBV27 combines with J gene TRBJ2-3, with 14 bases identical to TRBD2. CDR1 is MNHEY and CDR2 is SMNVEV in the germline V gene (reference sequence). J gave up 7 bases and V 2 bases, and 11 bases lay outside the gene matches. The CDR3 sequence is 18 residues long. The CDR3 region has the DNA TGTGCCAGCAGTTTAAACCCTCCGGGACTAGCGGGAGTAAATACGCAGTATTTT. Its protein product is CASSLNPPGLAGVNTQYF.

V and J are TRBV5-1 and TRBJ2-5; 8 nucleotides agree with TRBD2. V was pared by 0 bases and J by 2 bases, with 6 bases of the junction left unmatched. Germline CDR1 is SGHRS and CDR2 is YFSETQ. The CDR3 consists of 16 residues. The CDR3 nucleotides read TGCGCCAGCAGCTTGGGACTAGCGAAATTACAAGAGACCCAGTACTTC. It yields the protein CASSLGLAKLQETQYF.

V is TRBV2 and J is TRBJ2-7, with D perhaps TRBD1 (5 bases). This CDR3 has 15 amino acids. Per the germline V gene, CDR1 is SNHLY and CDR2 is FYNNEI. Trimming took off 3 bases at V and 4 bases at J, with 16 bases between the two ends. The CDR3 sequence is CASSDGSKGVYEQYF. The CDR3, as DNA: TGTGCCAGCAGTGACGGCAGTAAAGGGGTTTACGAGCAGTACTTC.

The J gene is TRBJ2-7, the V gene TRBV6-2 or TRBV6-3, with 9 positions matching TRBD1. CDR1 and CDR2 (germline): MNHEY, SVGEGT. The CDR3 is 16 amino acids. V was pared by 2 bases and J by 6 bases, with 11 bases of the junction left unmatched. CDR3 amino acids: CASSYIKGQGLREQYF. In DNA, the CDR3 is TGTGCCAGCAGTTACATTAAGGGACAGGGACTTCGCGAGCAGTACTTC.

The chain is built from TRBV7-2 and TRBJ2-7; 9 nucleotides agree with TRBD1. The germline V gene has CDR1 SGHTA and CDR2 FQGNSA. There are 17 residues in the CDR3. The ends lost 1 base at V and 2 bases at J; junction bases unmatched: 9. The CDR3 sequence: CASSLGVSGQGTYEQYF. CDR3 sequence (DNA): TGTGCCAGCAGCTTAGGGGTTTCCGGACAGGGGACCTACGAGCAGTACTTC.

This clone was counted at least ten times. The chain recombines TRBV3-1 (or the pseudogene TRBV3-2) with TRBJ2-7; tentative D call: TRBD2 (6 bases). The CDR3 consists of 15 residues. Trimming pared 3 bases from V and 6 bases from J, leaving 18 bases between. Germline CDR1 and CDR2: LGHDT and YNNKEL (reference sequence). CDR3 DNA: TGTGCCAGCAGCCAGGAGGGGCCGGGGGTCGGCGAGCAGTACTTC. As protein: CASSQEGPGVGEQYF.

The chain is built from TRBV5-1 and TRBJ2-7, with D perhaps matching TRBD2 (7 bases). This CDR3 is 14 amino acids long. The V end was cut by 4 bases, the J end by 5 bases, with 16 bases between. Germline assignment: CDR1 SGHRS and CDR2 YFSETQ. CDR3 nucleotide sequence: TGCGCCAGCAGCCCACCAAGGGGGGGAAACGAGCAGTACTTC. The encoded protein is CASSPPRGGNEQYF. Full variable domain (rest looked up from reference TRBV5-1 and TRBJ2-7): KAGVTQTPRYLIKTRGQQVTLSCSPISGHRSVSWYQQTPGQGLQFLFEYFSETQRNKGNFPGRFSGRQFSNSRSEMNVSTLELGDSALYLCASSPPRGGNEQYFGPGTRLTVT.

V and J are TRBV12-3 or TRBV12-4 and TRBJ2-1; D is possibly TRBD1 (6 bases). The V end lost 5 bases, the J end lost 7 bases, and 12 bases lay between the germline ends. This CDR3 region has 13 residues. The CDR3 DNA reads as TGTGCCAGCAGTGCGGACAGCCCTAATGAGCAGTTCTTC. Its translation: CASSADSPNEQFF.

The chain is built from TRBV7-2 and TRBJ2-3; 7 nucleotides agree with TRBD2. Germline CDR1 is SGHTA and CDR2 is FQGNSA. Trimming removed 6 bases from V and 10 bases from J; junction bases left unmatched: 13. The CDR3 loop spans 14 amino acids. This chain's CDR3 is CASRPRTSVFAQYF. The DNA of the CDR3 is TGTGCCAGCAGACCAAGGACTAGTGTTTTCGCGCAGTATTTT.

V is TRBV30 and J is TRBJ2-5; D remains unclear. CDR1 is GTSNPN, CDR2 SVGIG, per germline (reference sequence). This CDR3 comprises 12 residues. Between the trimmed V and J ends, which lost 2 bases and 4 bases, there was a span of 8 bases. The CDR3 sequence is CAWSPFGETQYF. The CDR3 nucleotides are TGTGCCTGGAGTCCCTTCGGAGAGACCCAGTACTTC.

The chain joins TRBV5-4 to TRBJ1-6; a weak D match, TRBD1 (5 bases). The CDR3 consists of 13 residues. Germline assignment: CDR1 SGHNT and CDR2 YYREEE (reference sequence). Trimming pared 5 bases from V and 8 bases from J, leaving 11 bases between. CDR3 loop: CASSPTGDSPLHF. The DNA for the CDR3 is TGTGCCAGCAGTCCGACGGGGGATTCACCCCTCCACTTT.

J is TRBJ2-2 and V is TRBV18; tentatively, D is TRBD2 (6 bases). The CDR3 runs to 16 residues. Trimming shortened V by 4 bases and J by 6 bases, and 18 bases separated the two germline ends. The germline gives CDR1 KGHSH, CDR2 LQKENI. Here the CDR3 reads CASSLGGGSVPGELFF. DNA for the CDR3: TGTGCCAGCTCACTCGGTGGAGGGTCGGTACCCGGGGAGCTGTTTTTT.

This clone was counted once. The chain links TRBV19 to TRBJ1-5, with D uncertain. Germline values: CDR1 LNHDA, CDR2 SQIVND (reference sequence). The CDR3 is made up of 12 amino acids. Trimming took off 6 bases at V and 6 bases at J, with 9 bases between the two ends. The CDR3 bases are TGTGCCAGTAGCGCGCTTGTTCAGCCCCAGCATTTT. It encodes CASSALVQPQHF.